Here is one T cell receptor (beta chain) with its context. The antigen is undetermined. Germline V CDR1 and CDR2: SEHNR, FQNEAQ (reference sequence). This CDR3 has 15 amino acids. J lost 3 bases, V lost 4 bases, and 4 bases had no gene match. TCRdb keeps only in-frame clones here, not all; method: immunoSEQ multiplex PCR. The sample consists of just over 350,000 clones, 92% of them appearing once. These data originate in a study of Ad26.COV2.S vaccination and SARS-CoV-2 variants. Study conclusions and caveats: TCR breadth and depth estimates may have understated total T cell responses. Placebo recipients showed lower spike-specific TCR breadth than vaccinees.

This clonotype was sampled from a human donor who had recovered from COVID-19. J is TRBJ2-3 and V is TRBV7-9; 10 nucleotides align to TRBD2. The sequences come from peripheral blood, collected after recovery from COVID-19. The CDR3, as DNA: TGTGCCAGCAGCTCCTGGACTAGCGGAACAGATACGCAGTATTTT. It encodes CASSSWTSGTDTQYF.